Below, one T cell receptor (beta chain) is given with its context. V lost 5 bases to trimming and J lost 6 bases, with 10 bases between them. There are 12 residues in the CDR3. The V gene's germline CDR1 is MNHEY and CDR2 SMNVEV (reference sequence). The sample comes from a study of cytomegalovirus exposure and HLA in healthy donors. Researchers ran the PCR with 60 Vbeta and 13 Jbeta primers. Data came from immunoSEQ multiplex PCR; TCRdb stores just in-frame clones and leaves some out. Counted here are approximately 180,000 clones, roughly 77% occurring once; the ten biggest clones make up roughly 1.5%.

Material for sequencing was PBMCs. V and J are TRBV27 and TRBJ1-1; D not resolved. This TCR was sampled from a woman aged 50 to 60 in good health and CMV-seronegative. Here the CDR3 DNA reads TGTGCCAGCAGTAGTTCGGGGTCTGAAGCTTTCTTT. Amino acid sequence: CASSSSGSEAFF.